This entry features one T cell receptor (beta chain) sequence. The CDR3 is 14 amino acids. In germline, CDR1 is LGHNA, CDR2 YNFKEQ. V lost 0 bases to trimming and J lost 2 bases, with 8 bases between them. Original data processing: Reference gene primer amplification gave estimated nucleated cell counts. TCRdb keeps only in-frame clones here, not all; method: immunoSEQ multiplex PCR. V and J calls plus clone size are reproduced from that table; the DNA served to infer D and trimming. The table has about 27,000 clones, 82% seen once. The sample comes from a study of blood T cell repertoires in COVID-19. Overall study context: Samples representing acute and convalescent COVID-19 were sourced from the United States, Italy and Spain. Sources were T cells, B-cell-depleted T cells, or PBMCs; the material itself was cDNA or gDNA.

V is TRBV4-2 and J is TRBJ2-7; D uncertain. The clonotype comes from an elderly man with active or convalescent COVID-19. Source material: peripheral blood. The CDR3 DNA is TGTGCCAGCAGCCAAGAGAGAGAAACCTACGAGCAGTACTTC. Translated, it gives CASSQERETYEQYF.